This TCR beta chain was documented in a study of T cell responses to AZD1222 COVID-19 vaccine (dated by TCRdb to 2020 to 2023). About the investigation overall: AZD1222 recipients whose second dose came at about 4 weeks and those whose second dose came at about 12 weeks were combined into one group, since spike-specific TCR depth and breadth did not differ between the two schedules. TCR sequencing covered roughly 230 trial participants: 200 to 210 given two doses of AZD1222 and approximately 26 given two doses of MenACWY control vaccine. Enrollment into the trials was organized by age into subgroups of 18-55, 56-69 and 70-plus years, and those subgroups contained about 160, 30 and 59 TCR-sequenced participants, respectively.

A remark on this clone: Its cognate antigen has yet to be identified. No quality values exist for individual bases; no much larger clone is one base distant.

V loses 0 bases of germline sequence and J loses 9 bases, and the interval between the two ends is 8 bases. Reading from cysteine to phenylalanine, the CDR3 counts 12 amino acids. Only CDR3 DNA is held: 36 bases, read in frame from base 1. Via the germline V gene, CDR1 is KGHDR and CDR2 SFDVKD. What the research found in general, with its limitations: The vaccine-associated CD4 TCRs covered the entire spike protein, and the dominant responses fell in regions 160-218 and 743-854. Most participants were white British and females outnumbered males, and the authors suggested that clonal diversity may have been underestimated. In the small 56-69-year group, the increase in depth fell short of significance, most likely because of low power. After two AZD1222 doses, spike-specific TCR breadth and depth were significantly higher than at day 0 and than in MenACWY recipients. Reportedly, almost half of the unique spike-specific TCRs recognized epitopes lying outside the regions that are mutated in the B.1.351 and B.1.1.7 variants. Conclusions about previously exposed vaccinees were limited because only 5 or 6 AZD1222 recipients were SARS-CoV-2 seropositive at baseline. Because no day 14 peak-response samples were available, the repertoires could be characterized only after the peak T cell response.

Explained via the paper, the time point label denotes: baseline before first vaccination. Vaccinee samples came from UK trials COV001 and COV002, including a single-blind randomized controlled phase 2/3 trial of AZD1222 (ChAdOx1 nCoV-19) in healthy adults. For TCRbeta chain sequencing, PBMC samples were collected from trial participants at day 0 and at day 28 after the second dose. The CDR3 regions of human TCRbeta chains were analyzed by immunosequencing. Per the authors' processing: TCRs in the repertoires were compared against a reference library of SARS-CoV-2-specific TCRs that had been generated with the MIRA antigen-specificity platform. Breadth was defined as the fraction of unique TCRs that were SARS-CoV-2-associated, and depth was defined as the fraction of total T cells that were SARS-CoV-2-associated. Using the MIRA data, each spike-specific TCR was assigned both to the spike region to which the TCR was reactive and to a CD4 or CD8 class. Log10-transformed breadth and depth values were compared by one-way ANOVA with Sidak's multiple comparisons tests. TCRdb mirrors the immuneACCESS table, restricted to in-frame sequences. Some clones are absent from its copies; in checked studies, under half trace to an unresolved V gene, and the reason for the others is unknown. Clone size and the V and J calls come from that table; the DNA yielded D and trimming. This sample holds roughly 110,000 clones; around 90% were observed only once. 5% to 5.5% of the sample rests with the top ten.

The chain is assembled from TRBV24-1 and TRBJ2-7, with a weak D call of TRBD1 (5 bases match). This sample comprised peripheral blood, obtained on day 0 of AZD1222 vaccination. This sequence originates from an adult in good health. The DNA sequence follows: TGTGCCACCAGTGATTTGGGACAAAGGCAGTACTTC. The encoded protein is CATSDLGQRQYF.